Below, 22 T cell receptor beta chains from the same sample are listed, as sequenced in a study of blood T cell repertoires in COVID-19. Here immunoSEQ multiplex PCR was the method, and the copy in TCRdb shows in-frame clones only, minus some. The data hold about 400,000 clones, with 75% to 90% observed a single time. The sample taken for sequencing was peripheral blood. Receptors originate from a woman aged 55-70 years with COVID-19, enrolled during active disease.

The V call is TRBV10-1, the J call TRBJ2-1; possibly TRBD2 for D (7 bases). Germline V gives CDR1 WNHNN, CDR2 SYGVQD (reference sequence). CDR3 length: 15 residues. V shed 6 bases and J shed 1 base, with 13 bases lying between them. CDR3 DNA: TGCGCCAGCAGCGGGGGGACACCGTCCTACAATGAGCAGTTCTTC. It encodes CASSGGTPSYNEQFF.

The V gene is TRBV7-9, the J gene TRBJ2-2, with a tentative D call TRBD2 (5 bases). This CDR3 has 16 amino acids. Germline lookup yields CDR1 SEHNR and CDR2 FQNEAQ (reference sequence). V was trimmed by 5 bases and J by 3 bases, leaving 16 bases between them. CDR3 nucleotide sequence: TGTGCCAGCAGCCCCCGGGATCCTGCCTACACCGGGGAGCTGTTTTTT. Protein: CASSPRDPAYTGELFF.

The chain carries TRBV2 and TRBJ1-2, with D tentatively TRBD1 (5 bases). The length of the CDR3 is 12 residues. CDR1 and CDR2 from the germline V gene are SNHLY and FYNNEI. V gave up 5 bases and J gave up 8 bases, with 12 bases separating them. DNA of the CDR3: TGTGCCAGCAGTCAGGGTCTACGCGGCTACACCTTC. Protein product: CASSQGLRGYTF.

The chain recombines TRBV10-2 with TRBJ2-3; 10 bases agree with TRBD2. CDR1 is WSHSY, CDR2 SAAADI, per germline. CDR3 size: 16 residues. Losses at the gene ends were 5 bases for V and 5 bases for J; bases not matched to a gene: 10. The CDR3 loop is CASSHPSGGAEDTQYF. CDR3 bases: TGCGCCAGCAGTCACCCCAGCGGGGGGGCGGAAGATACGCAGTATTTT.

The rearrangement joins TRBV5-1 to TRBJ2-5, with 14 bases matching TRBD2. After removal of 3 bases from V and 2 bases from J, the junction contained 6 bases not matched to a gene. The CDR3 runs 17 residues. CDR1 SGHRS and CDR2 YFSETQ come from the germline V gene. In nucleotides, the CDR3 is TGCGCCAGCAGCTCTGGACTAGCGGGGGGCCGGCAAGAGACCCAGTACTTC. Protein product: CASSSGLAGGRQETQYF.

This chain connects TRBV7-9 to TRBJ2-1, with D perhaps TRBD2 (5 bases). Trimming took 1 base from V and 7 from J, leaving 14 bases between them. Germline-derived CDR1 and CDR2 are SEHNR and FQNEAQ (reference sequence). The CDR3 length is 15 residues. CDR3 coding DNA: TGTGCCAGCAGCTTAGGCCGTGGACTTGAGAATGAGCAGTTCTTC. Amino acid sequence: CASSLGRGLENEQFF.

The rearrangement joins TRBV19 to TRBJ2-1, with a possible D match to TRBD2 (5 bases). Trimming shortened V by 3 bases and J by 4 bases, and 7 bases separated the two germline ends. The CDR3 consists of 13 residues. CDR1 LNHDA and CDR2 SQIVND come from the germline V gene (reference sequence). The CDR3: CASSMGVYNEQFF. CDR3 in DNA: TGTGCCAGTAGTATGGGAGTTTACAATGAGCAGTTCTTC.

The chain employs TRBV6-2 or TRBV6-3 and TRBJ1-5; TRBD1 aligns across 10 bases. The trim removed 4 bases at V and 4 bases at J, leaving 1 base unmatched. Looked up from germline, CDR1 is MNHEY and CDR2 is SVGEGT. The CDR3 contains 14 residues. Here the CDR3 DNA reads TGTGCCAGCAGTTGGACAGGGGGAAATCAGCCCCAGCATTTT. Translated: CASSWTGGNQPQHF.

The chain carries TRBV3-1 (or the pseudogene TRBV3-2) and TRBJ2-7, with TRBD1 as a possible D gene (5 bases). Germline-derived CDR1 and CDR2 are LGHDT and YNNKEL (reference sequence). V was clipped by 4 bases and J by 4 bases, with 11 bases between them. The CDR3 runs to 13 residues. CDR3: CASSLWQGYEQYF. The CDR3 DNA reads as TGTGCCAGCAGCCTATGGCAGGGTTACGAGCAGTACTTC.

Here the CDR3 DNA reads TGTGCCAGCAGCCAACTCGGACAGGACAGCTATGGCTACACCTTC. Its translation is CASSQLGQDSYGYTF. The chain uses TRBV11-2 and TRBJ1-2; 7 bases fit TRBD1. Germline V lookup: CDR1 SGHAT, CDR2 FQNNGV. The V gene end was trimmed by 5 bases and the J gene end by 4 bases; junction bases not matched to a gene: 10. This CDR3 contains 15 residues.

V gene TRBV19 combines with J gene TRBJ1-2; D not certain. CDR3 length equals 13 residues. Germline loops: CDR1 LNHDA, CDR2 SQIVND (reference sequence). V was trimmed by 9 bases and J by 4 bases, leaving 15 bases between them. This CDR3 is CASSHDTIYGYTF. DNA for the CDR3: TGTGCCAGCAGCCACGACACAATCTATGGCTACACCTTC. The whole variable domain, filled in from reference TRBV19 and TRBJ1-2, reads DGGITQSPKYLFRKEGQNVTLSCEQNLNHDAMYWYRQDPGQGLRLIYYSQIVNDFQKGDIAEGYSVSREKKESFPLTVTSAQKNPTAFYLCASSHDTIYGYTFGSGTRLTVV.

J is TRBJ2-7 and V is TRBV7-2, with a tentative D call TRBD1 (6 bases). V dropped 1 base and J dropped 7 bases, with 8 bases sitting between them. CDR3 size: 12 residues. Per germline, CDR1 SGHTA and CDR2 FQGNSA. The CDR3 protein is CASSLGGLEQYF. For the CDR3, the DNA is TGTGCCAGCAGCTTAGGGGGGCTTGAGCAGTACTTC.

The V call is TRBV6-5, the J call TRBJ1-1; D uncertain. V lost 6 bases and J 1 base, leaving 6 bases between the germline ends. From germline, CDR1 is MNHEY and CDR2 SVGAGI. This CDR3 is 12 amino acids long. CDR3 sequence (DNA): TGTGCCAGCAGCAAGCCGAACACTGAAGCTTTCTTT. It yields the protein CASSKPNTEAFF.

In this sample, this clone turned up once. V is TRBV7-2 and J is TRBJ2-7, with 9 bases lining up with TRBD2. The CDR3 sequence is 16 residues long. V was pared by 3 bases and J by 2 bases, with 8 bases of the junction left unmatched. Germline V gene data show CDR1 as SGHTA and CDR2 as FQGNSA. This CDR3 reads CASSFSAGGRTYEQYF. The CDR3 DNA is TGTGCCAGCAGCTTTTCGGCGGGGGGGCGTACCTACGAGCAGTACTTC.

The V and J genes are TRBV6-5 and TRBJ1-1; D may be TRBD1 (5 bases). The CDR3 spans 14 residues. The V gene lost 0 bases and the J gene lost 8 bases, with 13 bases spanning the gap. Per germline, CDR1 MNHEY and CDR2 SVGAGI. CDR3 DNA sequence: TGTGCCAGCAGTTACTCAGGGCAGGGAGGCGAAGCTTTCTTT. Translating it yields CASSYSGQGGEAFF.

In DNA form, the CDR3 reads TGTGCCAGCAGCGAGGGACAGTTATCTGGCTACACCTTC. It specifies CASSEGQLSGYTF. The chain joins TRBV9 to TRBJ1-2; 7 nucleotides agree with TRBD1. Germline V gene data show CDR1 as SGDLS and CDR2 as YYNGEE. The length of the CDR3 is 13 residues. The trim removed 3 bases at V and 7 bases at J, leaving 6 bases unmatched.

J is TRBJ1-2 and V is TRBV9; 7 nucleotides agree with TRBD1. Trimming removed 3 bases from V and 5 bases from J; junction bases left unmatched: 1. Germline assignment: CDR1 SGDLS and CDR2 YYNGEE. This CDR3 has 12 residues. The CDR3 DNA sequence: TGTGCCAGCAGCGGACAGGGATATGGCTACACCTTC. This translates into CASSGQGYGYTF.

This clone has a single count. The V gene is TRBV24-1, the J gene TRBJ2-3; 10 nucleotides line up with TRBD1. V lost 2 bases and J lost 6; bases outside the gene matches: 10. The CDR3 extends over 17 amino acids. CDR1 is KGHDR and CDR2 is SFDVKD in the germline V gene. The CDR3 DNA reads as TGTGCCACCAGTGATTCCCGGTGGACAGGGGGGCCGGATACGCAGTATTTT. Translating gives CATSDSRWTGGPDTQYF.

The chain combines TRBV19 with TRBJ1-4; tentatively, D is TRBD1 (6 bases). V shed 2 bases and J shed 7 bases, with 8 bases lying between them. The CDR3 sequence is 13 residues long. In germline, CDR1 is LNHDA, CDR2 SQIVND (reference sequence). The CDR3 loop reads CASSIQGTEKLFF. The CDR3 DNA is TGTGCCAGTAGTATACAGGGGACTGAAAAACTGTTTTTT.

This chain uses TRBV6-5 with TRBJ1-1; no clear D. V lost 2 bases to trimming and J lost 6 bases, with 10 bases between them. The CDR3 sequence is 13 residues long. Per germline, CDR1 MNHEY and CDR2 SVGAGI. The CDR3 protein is CASSYRGMAEAFF. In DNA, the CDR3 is TGTGCCAGCAGTTACCGGGGAATGGCTGAAGCTTTCTTT.

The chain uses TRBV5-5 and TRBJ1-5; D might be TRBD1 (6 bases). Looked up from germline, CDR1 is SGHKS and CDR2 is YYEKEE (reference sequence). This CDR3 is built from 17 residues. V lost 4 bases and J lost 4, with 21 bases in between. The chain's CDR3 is CASSLLGGAWRNQPQHF. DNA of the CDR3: TGTGCCAGCAGCCTTCTAGGGGGGGCATGGAGGAATCAGCCCCAGCATTTT. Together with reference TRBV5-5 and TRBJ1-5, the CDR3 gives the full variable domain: DAGVTQSPTHLIKTRGQQVTLRCSPISGHKSVSWYQQVLGQGPQFIFQYYEKEERGRGNFPDRFSARQFPNYSSELNVNALLLGDSALYLCASSLLGGAWRNQPQHFGDGTRLSIL.

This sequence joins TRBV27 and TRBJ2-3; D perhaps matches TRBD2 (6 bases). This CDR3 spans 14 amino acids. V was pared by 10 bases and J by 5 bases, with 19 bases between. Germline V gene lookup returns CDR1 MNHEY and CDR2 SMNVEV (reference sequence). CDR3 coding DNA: TGTGCCACACGACCGGGACTCTATGGAGATACGCAGTATTTT. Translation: CATRPGLYGDTQYF.